This T cell receptor beta chain was found in a study of cytomegalovirus exposure and HLA in healthy donors. Study findings and constraints: In vitro data verified three CMV-associated chains as specific for CMV antigens.

The V gene's germline CDR1 is SGHDT and CDR2 YYEEEE. CDR3 length: 15 amino acids. V dropped 6 bases and J dropped 0 bases, with 10 bases sitting between them. This PCR relied on a set of 60 Vbeta primers and 13 Jbeta primers. Method: immunoSEQ multiplex PCR; TCRdb's copy keeps in-frame clones and lacks some. The data contain nearly 110,000 clones, less than 80% of them singletons. Regarding this clone: Its matching antigen is unknown.

The sample comprised PBMCs. This clonotype originated in a man aged 55 to 70 in good health and CMV-seronegative. The chain carries TRBV5-6 and TRBJ1-6; no reliable D call. CDR3 residues: CASNRRSSYNSPLHF. The CDR3 DNA sequence: TGTGCCAGCAATCGACGGAGCTCCTATAATTCACCCCTCCACTTT.